Listed below are T cell receptor beta chains from one sample, sequenced in a study of Graves' ophthalmopathy and Graves' hyperthyroidism. TCRdb independently ran MiXCR on the multiplex PCR reads; one entry per CDR3 protein. The sample shows some 400,000 distinct CDR3 sequences, 15% to 20% of them seen only once. Sequenced: peripheral blood. The source of these receptors is a woman between 18 and 29 years old with Graves' ophthalmopathy. Each CDR3 is given with its conserved first and last residue. D genes are given only for firm matches. Some rows have no size entry. The others give once, few or many, or a class for an expanded clone.

many	TRBV20-1	TRBD2	TRBJ2-7	CSARPLGGGVSYEQYF	TGCAGTGCTAGACCCCTCGGGGGGGGGGTGTCCTACGAGCAGTACTTC
many	TRBV7-8	NA	TRBJ1-5	CASSIARTSDSNQPQHF	TGTGCCAGCAGCATAGCAAGGACGTCGGATAGCAATCAGCCCCAGCATTTT
many	TRBV5-6	NA	TRBJ2-7	CASSLDSGGLFYEQYF	TGTGCCAGCAGCTTAGATTCTGGGGGGTTGTTCTACGAGCAGTACTTC
NA	TRBV11-2	NA	TRBJ2-2	CASSFGTEKELFF	TGTGCCAGCAGCTTCGGAACGGAGAAGGAGCTGTTTTTT
many	TRBV11-1	TRBD2	TRBJ2-5	CASSLAGRGGRGETQYF	TGTGCCAGCAGCTTAGCAGGGCGGGGGGGCCGAGGAGAGACCCAGTACTTC
many	TRBV29-1	TRBD1	TRBJ1-1	CSVDRGQRMNTEAFF	TGCAGCGTTGATAGGGGACAGCGCATGAACACTGAAGCTTTCTTT
many	TRBV6-5	TRBD1	TRBJ1-6	CASSYTPGTGGSPLHF	TGTGCCAGCAGCTACACTCCCGGGACAGGGGGCTCACCCCTCCACTTT
many	TRBV27	TRBD2	TRBJ2-7	CASKSGLAATYEQYF	TGTGCCAGCAAATCTGGACTAGCGGCTACCTACGAGCAGTACTTC
NA	TRBV20-1	NA	TRBJ1-1	CSAANVNTEAFF	TGCAGTGCTGCAAACGTGAACACTGAAGCTTTCTTT
many	TRBV6-5	NA	TRBJ1-2	CASSYAGGRENYGYTF	TGTGCCAGCAGTTACGCTGGGGGCAGGGAGAACTATGGCTACACCTTC
many	TRBV11-2	NA	TRBJ1-5	CASSNQGGGNQPQHF	TGTGCCAGCAGCAACCAGGGAGGGGGCAATCAGCCCCAGCATTTT
many	TRBV7-3	NA	TRBJ2-2	CASSLVNGGELFF	TGTGCCAGCAGCTTGGTCAATGGCGGGGAGCTGTTTTTT
many	TRBV6-1	TRBD1	TRBJ1-5	CASSRQGVQNQPQHF	TGTGCCAGCAGTCGGCAGGGGGTTCAGAATCAGCCCCAGCATTTT
NA	TRBV7-2	TRBD2	TRBJ2-5	CASSLGLAGWETQYF	TGTGCCAGCAGCTTAGGACTAGCGGGATGGGAGACCCAGTACTTC
NA	TRBV7-7	NA	TRBJ2-4	CASSPIGLPKNIQYF	TGTGCTAGCAGCCCAATCGGACTACCCAAAAACATTCAGTACTTC
many	TRBV19	TRBD1	TRBJ2-5	CATRDRGRETQYF	TGTGCCACCCGGGACAGGGGAAGAGAGACCCAGTACTTC
many	TRBV4-3	TRBD2	TRBJ2-7	CASSQAAGLRYEQYF	TGCGCCAGCAGCCAAGCCGCGGGACTACGCTACGAGCAGTACTTC
many	TRBV29-1	TRBD1	TRBJ2-7	CSATGQGYEQYF	TGCAGCGCAACGGGACAGGGTTACGAGCAGTACTTC
many	TRBV14	TRBD1	TRBJ2-7	CASSPGTGDYEQYF	TGTGCCAGCAGCCCCGGGACAGGGGACTACGAGCAGTACTTC
many	TRBV11-2	NA	TRBJ2-6	CASSLIPGGANVLTF	TGTGCCAGCAGCCTCATCCCGGGGGGGGCCAACGTCCTGACTTTC
many	TRBV27	NA	TRBJ2-7	CASSLIGNYEQYF	TGTGCCAGCAGTTTAATAGGGAACTACGAGCAGTACTTC
many	TRBV24-1	NA	TRBJ2-2	CATSRDNTGELFF	TGTGCCACCAGTCGGGACAACACCGGGGAGCTGTTTTTT
many	TRBV10-3	NA	TRBJ1-5	CAISERDGARGNQPQHF	TGTGCCATCAGTGAGAGGGACGGGGCCAGGGGCAATCAGCCCCAGCATTTT
once	TRBV7-9	NA	TRBJ2-7	CASSSRQSSYEQYF	TGTGCCAGCAGCTCCCGACAGAGCTCCTACGAGCAGTACTTC
NA	TRBV12-3/TRBV12-4	TRBD2	TRBJ2-5	CASSHRLAGGQETQYF	TGTGCCAGCAGTCACAGACTAGCGGGAGGACAAGAGACCCAGTACTTC
many	TRBV12-3/TRBV12-4	TRBD1	TRBJ1-1	CASSFFSGGQERAFF	TGTGCCAGCAGTTTTTTTTCAGGGGGCCAGGAGAGAGCTTTCTTT
NA	TRBV12-3/TRBV12-4	NA	TRBJ1-5	CASSFNSGPNQPQHF	TGTGCCAGCAGTTTCAATTCAGGTCCTAATCAGCCCCAGCATTTT
many	TRBV6-2/TRBV6-3	TRBD2	TRBJ2-7	CASSYPQAGGIYEQYF	TGTGCCAGCAGTTACCCGCAAGCGGGAGGAATCTACGAGCAGTACTTC
many	TRBV27	NA	TRBJ1-6	CASSFGFRSYNSPLHF	TGTGCCAGCAGTTTTGGGTTTCGGTCCTATAATTCACCCCTCCACTTT
many	TRBV6-1	TRBD1	TRBJ2-4	CASSARQGWGNIQYF	TGTGCCAGCAGTGCCCGACAGGGTTGGGGAAACATTCAGTACTTC
many	TRBV28	NA	TRBJ1-3	CASIRLRDPGSGNTIYF	TGTGCCAGCATCCGACTCCGGGACCCTGGCTCTGGAAACACCATATATTTT
many	TRBV20-1	TRBD2	TRBJ2-7	CSARETTSVKIYEQYF	TGCAGTGCTAGGGAAACTACTAGCGTCAAGATCTACGAGCAGTACTTC
many	TRBV4-3	NA	TRBJ2-5	CASSQVGNQETQYF	TGCGCCAGCAGCCAAGTAGGCAACCAAGAGACCCAGTACTTC
many	TRBV19	TRBD1	TRBJ1-5	CASSAREWDRSNQPQHF	TGTGCCAGTAGTGCCCGGGAATGGGACAGAAGCAATCAGCCCCAGCATTTT
few	TRBV2	NA	TRBJ1-2	CASTQWGGYTF	TGTGCCAGCACCCAGTGGGGTGGCTACACCTTC
many	TRBV9	NA	TRBJ2-7	CASSDTEQYF	TGTGCCAGCAGCGATACTGAGCAGTACTTC
NA	TRBV6-1	TRBD2	TRBJ2-7	CASSPTTSGSGEQYF	TGTGCCAGCAGTCCCACGACTAGCGGGAGCGGCGAGCAGTACTTC
many	TRBV29-1	TRBD1	TRBJ1-1	CSVPRQGGGNTEAFF	TGCAGCGTCCCGCGACAGGGTGGAGGGAACACTGAAGCTTTCTTT
many	TRBV11-2	TRBD1	TRBJ2-7	CASSHHRTGPYEQYF	TGTGCCAGCAGCCACCATCGGACAGGTCCCTACGAGCAGTACTTC
many	TRBV7-2	NA	TRBJ2-5	CASSSPPGPETQYF	TGTGCCAGCAGCTCCCCCCCGGGGCCAGAGACCCAGTACTTC
few	TRBV9	NA	TRBJ2-7	CASSVGASTDYEQYF	TGTGCCAGCAGCGTAGGAGCCAGCACTGACTACGAGCAGTACTTC